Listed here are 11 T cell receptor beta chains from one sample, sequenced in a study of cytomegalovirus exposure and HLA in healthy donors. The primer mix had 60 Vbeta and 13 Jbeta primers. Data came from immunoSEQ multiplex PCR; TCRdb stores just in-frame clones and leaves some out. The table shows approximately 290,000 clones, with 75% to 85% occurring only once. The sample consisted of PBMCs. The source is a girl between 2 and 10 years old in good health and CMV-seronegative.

The CDR3, as DNA: TGCGCCAGCAGGTATAGAAGTGGGCCCGGCACCGGGGAGCTGTTTTTT. It encodes CASRYRSGPGTGELFF. The chain couples TRBV10-2 to TRBJ2-2; no clear D gene. The germline V and J ends were trimmed by 6 bases and 4 bases, with 18 bases remaining between them. The V gene's germline CDR1 is WSHSY and CDR2 SAAADI. The CDR3 sequence is 16 residues long.

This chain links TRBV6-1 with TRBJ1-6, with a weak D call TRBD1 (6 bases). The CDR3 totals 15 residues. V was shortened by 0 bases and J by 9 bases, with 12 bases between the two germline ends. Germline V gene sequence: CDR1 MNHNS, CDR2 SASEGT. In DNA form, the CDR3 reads TGTGCCAGCAGTGAAGCACTACAGGGTACTTCACCCCTCCACTTT. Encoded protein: CASSEALQGTSPLHF.

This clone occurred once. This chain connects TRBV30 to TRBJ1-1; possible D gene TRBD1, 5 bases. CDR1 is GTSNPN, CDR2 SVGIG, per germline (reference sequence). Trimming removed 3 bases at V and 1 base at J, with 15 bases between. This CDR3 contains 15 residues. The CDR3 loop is CAWSAGWGENTEAFF. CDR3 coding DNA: TGTGCCTGGAGCGCGGGTTGGGGGGAGAACACTGAAGCTTTCTTT.

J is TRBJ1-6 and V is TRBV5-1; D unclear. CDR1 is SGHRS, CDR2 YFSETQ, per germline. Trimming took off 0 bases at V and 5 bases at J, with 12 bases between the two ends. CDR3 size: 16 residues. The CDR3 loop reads CASSLDGEVNNSPLHF. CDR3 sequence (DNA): TGCGCCAGCAGCTTGGACGGGGAGGTCAATAATTCACCCCTCCACTTT.

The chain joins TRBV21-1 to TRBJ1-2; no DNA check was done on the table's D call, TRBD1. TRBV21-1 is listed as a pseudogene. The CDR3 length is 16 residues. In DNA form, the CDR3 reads TGTGCCAGCAGCGATCGGACAGGGGGTCCCAACTATGGCTACACCTTC. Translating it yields CASSDRTGGPNYGYTF.

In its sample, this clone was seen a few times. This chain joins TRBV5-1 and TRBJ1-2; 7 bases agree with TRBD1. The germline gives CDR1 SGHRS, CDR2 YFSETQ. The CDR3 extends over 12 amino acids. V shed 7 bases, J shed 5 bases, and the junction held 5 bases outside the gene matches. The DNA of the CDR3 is TGCGCCAGCGCAGAACAGGGGTATGGCTACACCTTC. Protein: CASAEQGYGYTF.

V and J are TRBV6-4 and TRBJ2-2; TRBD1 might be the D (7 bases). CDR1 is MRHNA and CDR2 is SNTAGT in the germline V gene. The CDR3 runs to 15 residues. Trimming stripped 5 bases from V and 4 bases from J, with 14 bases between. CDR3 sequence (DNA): TGTGCCAGCAGTTTTGGTCAGGGGGGCACCGGGGAGCTGTTTTTT. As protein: CASSFGQGGTGELFF.

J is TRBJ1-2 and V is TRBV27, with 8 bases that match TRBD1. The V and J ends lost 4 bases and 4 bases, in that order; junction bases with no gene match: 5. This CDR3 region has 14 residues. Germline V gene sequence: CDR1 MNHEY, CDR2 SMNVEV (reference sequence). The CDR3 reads CASSWTGQGYGYTF. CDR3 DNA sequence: TGTGCCAGCAGTTGGACCGGACAGGGCTATGGCTACACCTTC.

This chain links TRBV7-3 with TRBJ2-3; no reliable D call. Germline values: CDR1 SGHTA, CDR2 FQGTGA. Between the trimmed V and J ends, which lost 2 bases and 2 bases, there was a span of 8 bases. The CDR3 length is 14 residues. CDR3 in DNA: TGTGCCAGCAGCTTAGCTAGTTACACAGATACGCAGTATTTT. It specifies CASSLASYTDTQYF.

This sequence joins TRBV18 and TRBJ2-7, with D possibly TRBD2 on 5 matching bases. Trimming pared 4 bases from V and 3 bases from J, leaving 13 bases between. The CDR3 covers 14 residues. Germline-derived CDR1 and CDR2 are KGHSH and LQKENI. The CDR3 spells CASSQVRGDYEQYF. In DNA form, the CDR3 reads TGTGCCAGCTCACAAGTCCGGGGTGACTACGAGCAGTACTTC.

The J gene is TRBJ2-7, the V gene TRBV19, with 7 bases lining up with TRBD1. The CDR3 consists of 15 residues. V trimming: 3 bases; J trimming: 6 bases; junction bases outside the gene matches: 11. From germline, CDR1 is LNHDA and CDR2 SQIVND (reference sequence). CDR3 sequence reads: CASSIQGGVGREQYF. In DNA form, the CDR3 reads TGTGCCAGTAGTATTCAAGGGGGCGTCGGTCGCGAGCAGTACTTC.